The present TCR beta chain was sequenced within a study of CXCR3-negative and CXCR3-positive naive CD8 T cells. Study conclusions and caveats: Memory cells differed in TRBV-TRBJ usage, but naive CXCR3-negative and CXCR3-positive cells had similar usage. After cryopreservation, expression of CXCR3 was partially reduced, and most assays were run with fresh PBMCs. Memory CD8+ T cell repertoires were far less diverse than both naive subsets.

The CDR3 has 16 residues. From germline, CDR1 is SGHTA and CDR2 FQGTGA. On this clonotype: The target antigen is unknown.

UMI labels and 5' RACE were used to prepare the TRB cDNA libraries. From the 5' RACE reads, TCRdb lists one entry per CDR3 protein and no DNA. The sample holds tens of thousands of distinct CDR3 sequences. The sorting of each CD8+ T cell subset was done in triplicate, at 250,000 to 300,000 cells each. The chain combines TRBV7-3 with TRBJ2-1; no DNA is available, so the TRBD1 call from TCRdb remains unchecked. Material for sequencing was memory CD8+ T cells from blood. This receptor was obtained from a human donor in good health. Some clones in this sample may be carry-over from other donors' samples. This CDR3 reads CASSVGQGHSYNEQFF.